Listed below are T cell receptor beta chains from one sample, sequenced in a study of T cells in Graves' hyperthyroidism and ophthalmopathy. TCRdb processed the multiplex PCR reads anew with MiXCR; each CDR3 protein has one entry. Seen here are 300,000 or so distinct CDR3 sequences, 15% to 20% observed once, and the top ten hold 45% to 55%. Input material: blood. The receptors were sampled from a woman in her forties or fifties with Graves' hyperthyroidism. Both conserved end residues are part of each CDR3. D genes are given only for firm matches. Clone size is given for some rows only: seen once, a few or many times, or a class if the clone is expanded.

>-|-|15|TRBV4-1|TRBJ2-5
TGCGCCAGCAGCCAAGAGCTCGGGGCAAGAGAGACCCAGTCCTTC
CASSQELGARETQSF
>TRBD2|few|15|TRBV5-1|TRBJ2-5
TGCGCCAGCAGTGGGCTAGCGGGACTCCAAGAGACCCAGTACTTC
CASSGLAGLQETQYF
>-|few|12|TRBV19|TRBJ2-3
TGTGCCAGTAGAACGTCATCAGATACGCAGTATTTT
CASRTSSDTQYF
>-|many|14|TRBV7-3|TRBJ1-6
TGTGCCAGCAGCTTAAACGGGGAGAGGTCACCCCTCCACTTT
CASSLNGERSPLHF
>TRBD1|-|12|TRBV28|TRBJ1-2
TGTGCCAGTATAGGGACAGACTATGGCTACACCTTC
CASIGTDYGYTF
>-|many|13|TRBV11-2|TRBJ2-7
TGTGCCAGCAGCCCCGGGCCCTCCTACGAGCAGTACTTC
CASSPGPSYEQYF
>-|many|13|TRBV12-3/TRBV12-4|TRBJ1-2
TGTGCCAGCAGTCCCCCGACAGGATATGGCTACACCTTC
CASSPPTGYGYTF
>-|few|12|TRBV7-9|TRBJ1-2
TGTGCCAGCACCCTGGGAAACTATGGCCACACCTTC
CASTLGNYGHTF
>-|many|13|TRBV28|TRBJ2-5
TGTGCCAGCACTACGTATGGAGGTATGACCCAGTACTTC
CASTTYGGMTQYF
>TRBD2|many|14|TRBV20-1|TRBJ2-7
TGCAGTGCTAGGATTAGCGGGAGTTCCTACGAGCAGTACTTC
CSARISGSSYEQYF
>TRBD2|-|15|TRBV4-2|TRBJ2-1
TGTGCCAGCAGCCAGTTGGGCGGGAGGGCGAGTGAGCAGTTCTTC
CASSQLGGRASEQFF
>TRBD1|many|15|TRBV7-9|TRBJ2-5
TGTGCCAGCAGCGCACCTACAGGGGGCACGGAGACCCAGTACTTC
CASSAPTGGTETQYF
>-|-|15|TRBV6-6|TRBJ2-3
TGTGCCAGCAGTTACTCATGGGGCGGGGAAGATACGCAGTATTTT
CASSYSWGGEDTQYF
>TRBD1|few|16|TRBV19|TRBJ1-2
TGTGCCAGTAGTTCCCACATGGGACAGGTAAACTATGGCTACACCTTC
CASSSHMGQVNYGYTF
>-|-|14|TRBV6-1|TRBJ1-2
TGTGCCAGCAGTGAATCTGATCCCGGTTCGAGCTACACCTTC
CASSESDPGSSYTF
>TRBD2|few|16|TRBV2|TRBJ2-1
TGTGCCAGCAGTGAAATGGCTAGCGGGTCGTACAATGAGCAGTTCTTC
CASSEMASGSYNEQFF
>-|-|15|TRBV5-1|TRBJ2-2
TGCGCCAGCACCATGGGGACGGTGAACACCGGGGAGCTGTTTTTT
CASTMGTVNTGELFF
>-|-|13|TRBV7-9|TRBJ1-4
TGTGCCAGCAGGGACGGCGGGGATGAAAAACTGTTTTTT
CASRDGGDEKLFF
>TRBD1|many|15|TRBV6-5|TRBJ1-1
TGTGCCAGCAGTTACCGGGACAGTGAGAACACTGAAGCTTTCTTT
CASSYRDSENTEAFF
>-|-|15|TRBV2|TRBJ2-7
TGTGCCAGCAGCCAGGGGTGGGGTTACGCTTACGAGCAGTACTTC
CASSQGWGYAYEQYF
>TRBD2|-|19|TRBV3-1|TRBJ2-1
TGTGCCAGCAGCCAAGATCTGGGCGGTAGCGGGGTGGGCTACAATGAGCAGTTCTTC
CASSQDLGGSGVGYNEQFF
>TRBD1|-|15|TRBV13|TRBJ1-2
TGTGCCAGCAGCTTGTTCGGGACAGGGCGGTATGGCTACACCTTC
CASSLFGTGRYGYTF
>-|-|14|TRBV12-3/TRBV12-4|TRBJ2-5
TGTGCCAGTGGCGGTCCCAACAACCAAGAGACCCAGTACTTC
CASGGPNNQETQYF
>-|-|15|TRBV5-1|TRBJ2-3
TGCGCCAGCAGGTCGGGCCTCGGGGCCACAGATACGCAGTATTTT
CASRSGLGATDTQYF
>-|many|13|TRBV18|TRBJ2-2
TGTGCCAGCAGCCCCCAGAACACCGGGGAGCTGTTTTTT
CASSPQNTGELFF
>TRBD1|-|16|TRBV20-1|TRBJ2-5
TGCAGTGCTAGCGGACCCAGGGGGCCTCCCCAAGAGACCCAGTACTTC
CSASGPRGPPQETQYF
>-|many|15|TRBV10-3|TRBJ2-5
TGTGCCATCAGTGAGCTGTTAGCAGATCAAGAGACCCAGTACTTC
CAISELLADQETQYF
>TRBD1|many|14|TRBV7-3|TRBJ1-6
TGTGCCAGCAGCTCGACAGGGCCCCAGTCACCCCTCCACTTT
CASSSTGPQSPLHF
>-|many|12|TRBV3-1|TRBJ1-5
TGTGCCAGCAGCCAAGGGATTCAGCCCCAGCATTTT
CASSQGIQPQHF
>-|-|16|TRBV19|TRBJ2-2
TGTGCCAGTAGTATAGGGGCAGAGACGAACACCGGGGAGCTGTTTTTT
CASSIGAETNTGELFF
>-|-|12|TRBV6-5|TRBJ1-6
TGTGCCAGCAGTAACGGCCCGTCACCCCTCCACTTT
CASSNGPSPLHF
>-|-|15|TRBV20-1|TRBJ1-3
TGCAGTGCTAGAGATCCGGGGGGTAGAGGAAACACCATATATTTT
CSARDPGGRGNTIYF
>-|few|15|TRBV5-4|TRBJ2-5
TGTGCCAGCACCCTACGGGCGGAACCCCAAGAGACCCAGTACTTC
CASTLRAEPQETQYF
>TRBD1|-|14|TRBV28|TRBJ1-3
TGTGCCAGCCGGACAGGGGGCCCTGGAAACACCATATATTTT
CASRTGGPGNTIYF
>TRBD2|many|15|TRBV7-9|TRBJ2-5
TGTGCCAGCAGCGTTTCCGGGACTAGCGGGAAGAAACAGTACTTC
CASSVSGTSGKKQYF
>-|few|13|TRBV19|TRBJ1-2
TGTGCCAGTAGGGAGGGAGCTAACTATGGCTACACCTTC
CASREGANYGYTF
>TRBD2|many|17|TRBV10-3|TRBJ2-5
TGTGCCATCAGGAGTACACTAGCGGGGGGGCCAGGAGAGACCCAGTACTTC
CAIRSTLAGGPGETQYF
>-|-|13|TRBV6-5|TRBJ2-5
TGTGCCAGCAGTTACTCGGGGCGTGAGACCCAGTACTTC
CASSYSGRETQYF
>TRBD1|-|15|TRBV5-1|TRBJ2-1
TGCGCCAGCAGCTTGGAACAGGGGGACTACAATGAGCAGTTCTTC
CASSLEQGDYNEQFF
>TRBD2|-|16|TRBV20-1|TRBJ2-1
TGCAGTGCTAGACCCACTAGCGGGAGGGCGAACAATGAGCAGTTCTTC
CSARPTSGRANNEQFF
>-|many|14|TRBV30|TRBJ2-5
TGTGCCTGGAGTCTGGGGCAGGCAGCGGAGACCCAGTACTTC
CAWSLGQAAETQYF
>-|many|13|TRBV5-6|TRBJ1-2
TGTGCCAGCAGCGTGGTACACATGGGTGGCTACACCTTC
CASSVVHMGGYTF
>-|-|13|TRBV19|TRBJ1-1
TGTGCCAGTAGTATGTGGGGGAACACTGAAGCTTTCTTT
CASSMWGNTEAFF
>TRBD2|-|16|TRBV9|TRBJ2-1
TGTGCCAGCAGCGTGGGACTAGCGGGAGTCCACAATGAGCAGTTCTTC
CASSVGLAGVHNEQFF
>-|-|14|TRBV6-1|TRBJ1-6
TGTGCCAGCAGTCGGCAGCTCTATAATTCACCCCTCCACTTT
CASSRQLYNSPLHF
>-|many|13|TRBV27|TRBJ2-1
TGTGCCAGCAGTTTATCCCCAAATTTTGAGCAGTTCTTC
CASSLSPNFEQFF
>-|many|14|TRBV11-1|TRBJ1-1
TGTGCCAGCGCCTTTGGGGGCGCGATCACTGAAGCTTTCTTT
CASAFGGAITEAFF
>-|-|15|TRBV10-2|TRBJ2-2
TGCGCCAGCAGCGGCGGTCCTCTTAACACCGGGGAGCTGTTTTTT
CASSGGPLNTGELFF
>TRBD2|many|16|TRBV18|TRBJ2-1
TGTGCCAGCTCAGAGACGGGACTAGCGGGAGACAATGAGCAGTTCTTC
CASSETGLAGDNEQFF
>-|-|14|TRBV12-3/TRBV12-4|TRBJ2-7
TGTGCCAGCAGTTTAACGGGACCGACCATCGGGCAGTACTTC
CASSLTGPTIGQYF
>-|many|18|TRBV3-1|TRBJ2-7
TGTGCCAGCAGCTCCCCCTCCGGGCATCCGGGCGCGGCCTACGAGCAGTACTTC
CASSSPSGHPGAAYEQYF
>-|-|13|TRBV5-6|TRBJ2-2
TGTGCCAGCAGCTGGGGGTATGCTGGGGAGCTGTTTTTT
CASSWGYAGELFF